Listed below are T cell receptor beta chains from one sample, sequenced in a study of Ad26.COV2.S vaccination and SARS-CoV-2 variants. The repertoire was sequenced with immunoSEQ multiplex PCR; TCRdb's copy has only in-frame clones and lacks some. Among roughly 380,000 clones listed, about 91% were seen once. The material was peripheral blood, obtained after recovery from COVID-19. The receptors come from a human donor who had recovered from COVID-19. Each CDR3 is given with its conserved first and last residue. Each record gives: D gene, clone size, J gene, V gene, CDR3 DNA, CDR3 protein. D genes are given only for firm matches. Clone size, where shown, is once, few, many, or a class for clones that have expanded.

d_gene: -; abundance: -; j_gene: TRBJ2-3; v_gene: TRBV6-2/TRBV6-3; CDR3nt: TGTGCCAGCAGTTACTCGTGTAGGGTTCACTACACAGATACGCAGTATTTT; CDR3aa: CASSYSCRVHYTDTQYF
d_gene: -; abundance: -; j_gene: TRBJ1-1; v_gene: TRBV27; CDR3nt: TGTGCCAGCAGTTTAGGCCAGATGAACACTGAAGCTTTCTTT; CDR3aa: CASSLGQMNTEAFF
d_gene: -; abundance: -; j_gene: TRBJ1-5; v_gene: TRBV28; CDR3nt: TGTGCCAGTACCCGGGAGGTAAGCAATCAGCCCCAGCATTTT; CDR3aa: CASTREVSNQPQHF
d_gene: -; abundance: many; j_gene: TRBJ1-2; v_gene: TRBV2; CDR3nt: TGTGCCAGCAGTGCCCGGGGAAATGGCTACACCTTC; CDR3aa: CASSARGNGYTF
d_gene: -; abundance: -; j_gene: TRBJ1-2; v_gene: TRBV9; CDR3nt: TGTGCCAGCAGCGAGACCCCATCCGGGGGGGCTAACTATGGCTACACCTTC; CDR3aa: CASSETPSGGANYGYTF
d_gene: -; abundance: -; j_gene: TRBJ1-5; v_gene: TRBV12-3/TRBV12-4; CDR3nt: TGTGCCAGCAGTTTCCGCGTGGGTCAGCCCCAGCATTTT; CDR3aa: CASSFRVGQPQHF
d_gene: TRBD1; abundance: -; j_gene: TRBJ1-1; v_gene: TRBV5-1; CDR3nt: TGCGCCAGCAGCGCCAGGGACAGGGGAATTACTGAAGCTTTCTTT; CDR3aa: CASSARDRGITEAFF
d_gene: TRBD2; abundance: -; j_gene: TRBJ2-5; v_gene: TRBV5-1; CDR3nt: TGCGCCAGCAGCTTCCAGCGGGGGGGCAGGGAGACCCAGTACTTC; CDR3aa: CASSFQRGGRETQYF
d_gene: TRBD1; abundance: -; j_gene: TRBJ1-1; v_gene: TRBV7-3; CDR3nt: TGTGCCAGCAGCTTAACAACAGGGGGCAGCACTGAAGCTTTCTTT; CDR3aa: CASSLTTGGSTEAFF
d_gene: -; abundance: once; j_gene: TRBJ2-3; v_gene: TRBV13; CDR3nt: TGTGCCAGCAGCTCTACGGGGGGCGCAGATACGCAGTATTTT; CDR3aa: CASSSTGGADTQYF
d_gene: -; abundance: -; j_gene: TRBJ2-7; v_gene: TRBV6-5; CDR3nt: TGTGCCAGCAGTTTAGAAACCGGGGACTACGAGCAGTACTTC; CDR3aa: CASSLETGDYEQYF
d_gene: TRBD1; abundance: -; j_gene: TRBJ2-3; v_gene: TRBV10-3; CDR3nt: TGTGCCTCCAAACAGGGGGCGACGCAGTATTTT; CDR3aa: CASKQGATQYF
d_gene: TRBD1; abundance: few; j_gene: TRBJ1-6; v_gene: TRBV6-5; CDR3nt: TGTGCCAGCAGGCCACTGACAGGGGTTAATTCACCCCTCCACTTT; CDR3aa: CASRPLTGVNSPLHF
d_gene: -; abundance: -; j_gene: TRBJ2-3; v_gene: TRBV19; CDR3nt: TGTGCCAGTAGTATCGGGACCGATAGCACAGATACGCAGTATTTT; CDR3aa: CASSIGTDSTDTQYF
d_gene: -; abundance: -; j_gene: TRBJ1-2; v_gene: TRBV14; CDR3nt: TGTGCCAGCAGTCGGTCCAGGAACTATGGCTACACCTTC; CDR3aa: CASSRSRNYGYTF
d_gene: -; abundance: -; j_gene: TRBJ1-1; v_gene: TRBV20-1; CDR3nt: TGCAGTGCGGGGGACCCTGAAGCTTTCTTT; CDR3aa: CSAGDPEAFF
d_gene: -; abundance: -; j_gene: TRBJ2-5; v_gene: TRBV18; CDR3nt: TGTGCCAGCTCCCCTCAGGCCAGGGAGGAGACCCAGTACTTC; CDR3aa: CASSPQAREETQYF
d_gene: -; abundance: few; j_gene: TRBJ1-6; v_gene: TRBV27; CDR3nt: TGTGCCAGCAGTTTCTTAGCAGGGGCGCGGAATAATTCACCCCTCCACTTT; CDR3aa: CASSFLAGARNNSPLHF
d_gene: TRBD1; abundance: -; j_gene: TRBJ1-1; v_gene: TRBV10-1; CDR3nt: TGCGCCAGCAGCCCGCGGACAGGGGGCGAGAAAGCTTTCTTT; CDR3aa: CASSPRTGGEKAFF
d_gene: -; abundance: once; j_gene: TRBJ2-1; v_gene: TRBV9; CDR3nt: TGTGCCAGCAGCGGACGGGCTACAGGTTTGGATGAGCAGTTCTTC; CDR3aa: CASSGRATGLDEQFF
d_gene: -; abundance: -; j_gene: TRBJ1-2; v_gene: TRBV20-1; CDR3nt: TGCAGTGCTAGTGAACAGGGATCCTATGGCTACACCTTC; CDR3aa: CSASEQGSYGYTF
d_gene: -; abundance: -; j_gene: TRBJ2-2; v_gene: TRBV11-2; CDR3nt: TGTGCCAGCAGCTTAGTGGCCAGGGCCCCTACATGGGGCGGGGAGCTGTTTTTT; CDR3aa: CASSLVARAPTWGGELFF
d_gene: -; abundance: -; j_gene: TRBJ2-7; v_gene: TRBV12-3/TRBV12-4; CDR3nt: TGTGCCAGCAGTTTAAACTACGAGCAGTACTTC; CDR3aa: CASSLNYEQYF
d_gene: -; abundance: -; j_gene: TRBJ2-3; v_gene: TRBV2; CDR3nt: TGTGCCAGCAGTGAAGCTAGGGGGGCCGGAGATACGCAGTATTTT; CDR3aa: CASSEARGAGDTQYF
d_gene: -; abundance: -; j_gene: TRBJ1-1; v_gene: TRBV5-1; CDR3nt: TGCGCCAGCAGCTTGGTTTCGAACACTGAAGCTTTCTTT; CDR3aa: CASSLVSNTEAFF
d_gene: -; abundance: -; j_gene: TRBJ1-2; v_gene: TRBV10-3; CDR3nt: TGTGCCATCAGTGAGTCGAACACGGTTTGGGGCTATGGCTACACCTTC; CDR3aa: CAISESNTVWGYGYTF
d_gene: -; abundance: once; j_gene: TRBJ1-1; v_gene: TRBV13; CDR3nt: TGTGCCAGCAGCCGGGGAGGGGTGAACACTGAAGCTTTCTTT; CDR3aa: CASSRGGVNTEAFF
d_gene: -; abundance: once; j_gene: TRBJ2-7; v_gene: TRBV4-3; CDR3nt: TGCGCCAGCAGCCGGCGAAGGGGGGGCTACGAGCAGTACTTC; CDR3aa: CASSRRRGGYEQYF
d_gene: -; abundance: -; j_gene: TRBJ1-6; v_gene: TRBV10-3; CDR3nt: TGTGCCTCGGGGGTAAATAATTCACCCCTCCACTTT; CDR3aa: CASGVNNSPLHF
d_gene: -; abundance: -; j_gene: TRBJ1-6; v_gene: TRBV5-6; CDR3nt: TGTGCCAGCAGCTTCGGGGGCTACCTCCAGGTTCCACCCCTCCACTTT; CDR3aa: CASSFGGYLQVPPLHF
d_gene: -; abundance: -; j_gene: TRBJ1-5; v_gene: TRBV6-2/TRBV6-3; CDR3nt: TGTGCCAGCAGTTACTCGGACAACAATCAGCCCCAGCATTTT; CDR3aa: CASSYSDNNQPQHF
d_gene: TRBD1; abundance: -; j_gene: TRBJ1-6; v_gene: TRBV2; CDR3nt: TGTGCCAGCAGTGAAGCCAGGGGGCTTAATTCACCCCTCCACTTT; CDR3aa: CASSEARGLNSPLHF
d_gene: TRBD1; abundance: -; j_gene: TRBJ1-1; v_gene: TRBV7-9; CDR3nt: TGTGCCAGCAGCCCCCCCACAGGGGGGAGGACTGAAGCTTTCTTT; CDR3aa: CASSPPTGGRTEAFF
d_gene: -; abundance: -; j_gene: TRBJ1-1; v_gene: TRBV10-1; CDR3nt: TGCGCCAGCAGTCGACTTCCGAACACTGAAGCTTTCTTT; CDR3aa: CASSRLPNTEAFF
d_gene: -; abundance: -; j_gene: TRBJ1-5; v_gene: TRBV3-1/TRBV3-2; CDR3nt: TGTGCCAGCGGAACTTATAGCAATCAGCCCCAGCATTTT; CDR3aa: CASGTYSNQPQHF
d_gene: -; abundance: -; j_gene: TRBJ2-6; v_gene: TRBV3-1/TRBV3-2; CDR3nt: TGTGCCAGCAGCCCCAAAAAATTGGGGGGCTATCGCCCCTCTGGGGCCAACGTCCTGACTTTC; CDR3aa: CASSPKKLGGYRPSGANVLTF
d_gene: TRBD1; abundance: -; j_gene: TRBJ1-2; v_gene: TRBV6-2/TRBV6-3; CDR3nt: TGTGCCAGCAGTCGGGACAGGGGATCCGGAGGCTACACCTTC; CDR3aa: CASSRDRGSGGYTF
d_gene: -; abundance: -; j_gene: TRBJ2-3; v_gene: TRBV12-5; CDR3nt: TGTGCTAGTGGCAGCCGCACAGATACGCAGTATTTT; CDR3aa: CASGSRTDTQYF
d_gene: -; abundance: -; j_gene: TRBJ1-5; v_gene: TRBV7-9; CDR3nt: TGTGCCAGCAGCCCCGCCGGGGGAGAAACTCAGCCCCAGCATTTT; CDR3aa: CASSPAGGETQPQHF
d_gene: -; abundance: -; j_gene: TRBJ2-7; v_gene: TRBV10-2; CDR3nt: TGCGCCAGTAGAGGGAGGGGGCGGAACGAGCAGTACTTC; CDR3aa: CASRGRGRNEQYF
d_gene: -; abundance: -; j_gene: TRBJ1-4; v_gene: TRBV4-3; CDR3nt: TGCGCCAGCAGCCAAGGTATCGGGGGCCCACTTGAAAAACTGTTTTTT; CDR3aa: CASSQGIGGPLEKLFF